This passage covers 18 T cell receptor beta chains from one sample sequenced in a study of T cells in Graves' hyperthyroidism and ophthalmopathy. Researchers took RNA transcripts and amplified the TCR beta CDR3 regions from them. HTBI primers were employed in a first-round RT-PCR of the TCR CDR3. In TCRdb, the multiplex PCR reads were re-called with MiXCR into one record per CDR3 protein. The sample gives 250,000 to 300,000 distinct CDR3 sequences, roughly 13% of which show up once; 7.9% is in the top ten. Sequencing was done on a sample of blood. The receptor source for this set is a woman aged 40 to 49 with Graves' hyperthyroidism.

This clonotype was found a few times. This chain uses TRBV6-1 with TRBJ2-3; 9 bases agree with TRBD2. CDR1 and CDR2 (germline): MNHNS, SASEGT. After removal of 7 bases from V and 2 bases from J, the junction contained 4 bases not matched to a gene. The CDR3 contains 14 residues. CDR3 loop: CASTRTSDTDTQYF. CDR3 in DNA: TGTGCCAGCACCCGGACTAGCGACACAGATACGCAGTATTTT.

The chain employs TRBV28 and TRBJ1-1, with a weak D call TRBD1 (6 bases). The CDR3 loop spans 17 amino acids. The V and J ends lost 2 bases and 4 bases respectively, with 20 bases between them. Germline loops: CDR1 MDHEN, CDR2 SYDVKM. In DNA, the CDR3 is TGTGCCAGCAGTTTAAGGGGGGGAGTGAGAGAGGGCACTGAAGCTTTCTTT. As protein: CASSLRGGVREGTEAFF.

This clonotype has ten or more counts. The CDR3 DNA sequence: TGTGCCAGCAGCCAGGCAGGACGGGGCACTGAAGCTTTCTTT. Translation gives CASSQAGRGTEAFF. This chain joins TRBV3-1 and TRBJ1-1; D remains ambiguous. The CDR3 is 14 residues long. V shed 3 bases and J shed 4 bases, with 12 bases lying between them. Germline V gene data show CDR1 as LGHDT and CDR2 as YNNKEL (reference sequence).

This clonotype was seen a few times. The chain couples TRBV3-1 to TRBJ2-1; 8 positions agree with TRBD2. Per germline, CDR1 LGHDT and CDR2 YNNKEL (reference sequence). V lost 1 base and J lost 7; bases outside the gene matches: 6. This CDR3 contains 15 residues. Here the CDR3 reads CASSQGLAGENEQFF. For the CDR3, the DNA is TGTGCCAGCAGCCAAGGCCTAGCGGGCGAAAATGAGCAGTTCTTC.

This clonotype was detected only a few times. The V and J genes are TRBV5-4 and TRBJ2-7; D call uncertain. V lost 4 bases to trimming and J lost 2 bases, with 13 bases between them. CDR1 is SGHNT, CDR2 YYREEE, per germline (reference sequence). The CDR3 runs to 14 residues. CDR3 loop: CASSTRAGAYEQYF. CDR3 nucleotide sequence: TGTGCCAGCAGCACCCGCGCAGGCGCCTACGAGCAGTACTTC.

The rearrangement joins TRBV29-1 to TRBJ1-2; 9 bases are shared with TRBD1. CDR3 length: 12 amino acids. V lost 6 bases and J lost 4; bases outside the gene matches: 3. Germline assignment: CDR1 SQVTM and CDR2 ANQGSEA. DNA for the CDR3: TGCAGCGTGAGGGGACAGGGCTATGGCTACACCTTC. Its translation: CSVRGQGYGYTF.

This clonotype was counted only a few times. This clone may be a read error of a much larger clone one base away. V gene TRBV24-1 combines with J gene TRBJ2-1; possibly TRBD2 for D (7 bases). The CDR3 has 15 residues. CDR1 and CDR2 from the germline V gene are KGHDR and SFDVKD. CDR3 coding DNA: TGTGCCACCAGTGATCTGGCGGGGGCCATCAATGGGCAGTTCTTC. It yields the protein CATSDLAGAINGQFF.

This clonotype was seen at least ten times. The V gene is TRBV20-1, the J gene TRBJ1-2; D is uncertain. Trimming shortened V by 3 bases and J by 10 bases, and 12 bases separated the two germline ends. The germline V gene encodes CDR1 DFQATT and CDR2 SNEGSKA (reference sequence). CDR3 length equals 11 residues. In DNA form, the CDR3 reads TGCAGTGCTAGCCCCACGACTCACTACACCTTC. Amino acids: CSASPTTHYTF.

In its sample, this clonotype was seen a few times. Given a much more abundant clone one base away, this may be a read error. This likely comes from a read error, as the CDR3 has no conserved phenylalanine or tryptophan at its end. This chain joins TRBV27 and TRBJ2-7, with a weak D call TRBD1 (5 bases). Trimming shortened V by 2 bases and J by 4 bases, and 12 bases separated the two germline ends. Germline CDR1 reads MNHEY; CDR2 reads SMNVEV (reference sequence). This CDR3 has 14 residues. The CDR3 coding sequence is TGTGCCAGCAGTTTAAAGGGTAGGGGATACGAGCAGTACCTC. Residues: CASSLKGRGYEQYL.

This clonotype appeared many times. J is TRBJ1-2 and V is TRBV5-1; possible D gene TRBD1, 5 bases. The germline V gene encodes CDR1 SGHRS and CDR2 YFSETQ. Trimming took off 4 bases at V and 4 bases at J, with 11 bases between the two ends. This CDR3 comprises 13 residues. CDR3 nucleotide sequence: TGCGCCAGCAGCCTACTGACAGCCTATGGCTACACCTTC. Amino acids: CASSLLTAYGYTF.

This chain uses TRBV3-1 with TRBJ2-1; 12 bases match TRBD2. This CDR3 is 21 amino acids long. The germline V gene has CDR1 LGHDT and CDR2 YNNKEL (reference sequence). J gave up 0 bases and V 1 base, and 13 bases lay outside the gene matches. CDR3: CASSQAVGASGRASSYNEQFF. DNA of the CDR3: TGTGCCAGCAGCCAAGCCGTCGGGGCTAGCGGGAGGGCCAGCTCCTACAATGAGCAGTTCTTC.

The V gene is TRBV28, the J gene TRBJ2-1, with 7 bases matching TRBD1. The CDR3 is 16 amino acids. The germline V gene encodes CDR1 MDHEN and CDR2 SYDVKM. Trimming took 5 bases from V and 0 from J; bases not matched to a gene: 7. CDR3 protein: CASSPSTGRSYNEQFF. In nucleotides, the CDR3 is TGTGCCAGCAGTCCTTCGACAGGGCGCTCCTACAATGAGCAGTTCTTC.

There are a few counts of this clonotype. The V gene is TRBV13, the J gene TRBJ2-4, with D unresolved. The CDR3 loop spans 15 amino acids. V was pared by 1 base and J by 1 base, with 8 bases between. Looked up from germline, CDR1 is PRHDT and CDR2 is FYEKMQ (reference sequence). For the CDR3, the DNA is TGTGCCAGCAGCTTAGTGGGCACGGCCAAAAACATTCAGTACTTC. It specifies CASSLVGTAKNIQYF.

This clonotype was seen more than once but under ten times. This chain links TRBV5-1 with TRBJ2-1; the match to TRBD2 covers 8 bases. The J segment lost 8 bases and the V segment lost 0 bases, leaving 4 bases of the junction unmatched. Germline CDR1 and CDR2: SGHRS and YFSETQ. This CDR3 is 14 amino acids long. CDR3 loop: CASSLGVTSDEQFF. The CDR3 DNA reads TGCGCCAGCAGCTTGGGCGTGACTAGCGATGAGCAGTTCTTC. Full variable domain (missing parts from reference TRBV5-1 and TRBJ2-1): KAGVTQTPRYLIKTRGQQVTLSCSPISGHRSVSWYQQTPGQGLQFLFEYFSETQRNKGNFPGRFSGRQFSNSRSEMNVSTLELGDSALYLCASSLGVTSDEQFFGPGTRLTVL.

In this sample, this clonotype turned up many times. The chain carries TRBV28 and TRBJ1-6; D perhaps matches TRBD1 (6 bases). Germline lookup yields CDR1 MDHEN and CDR2 SYDVKM. There are 15 residues in the CDR3. V lost 5 bases to trimming and J lost 3 bases, with 11 bases between them. CDR3 protein: CASSPTGIYNSPLHF. As DNA, the CDR3 is TGTGCCAGCAGTCCGACAGGAATCTATAATTCACCCCTCCACTTT.

This clonotype was detected only a few times. The V and J genes are TRBV4-2 and TRBJ2-1; 8 nucleotides match TRBD1. CDR3 size: 16 residues. Trimming at V came to 3 bases and at J to 7 bases, leaving 11 bases not matched to a gene. Germline-derived CDR1 and CDR2 are LGHNA and YNFKEQ. DNA of the CDR3: TGTGCCAGCAGCCAGGGCTTCAGGACAGGGTTTAATGAGCAGTTCTTC. Translated, it gives CASSQGFRTGFNEQFF.

V and J are TRBV2 and TRBJ2-3; D ambiguous. V lost 5 bases to trimming and J lost 1 base, with 10 bases between them. This CDR3 comprises 14 residues. Germline values: CDR1 SNHLY, CDR2 FYNNEI. CDR3 region: CASSIRWGTDTQYF. The CDR3 DNA is TGTGCCAGCAGTATACGTTGGGGCACAGATACGCAGTATTTT.

This clonotype was seen repeatedly, ten times or more. This rearrangement joins TRBV15 to TRBJ2-7; 8 positions agree with TRBD1. The V gene end was trimmed by 9 bases and the J gene end by 5 bases; junction bases not matched to a gene: 6. This CDR3 has 12 amino acids. CDR1 is LNHNV, CDR2 YYDKDF, per germline (reference sequence). CDR3 loop: CATQGARNEQYF. The CDR3 DNA follows: TGTGCCACTCAGGGGGCGAGAAACGAGCAGTACTTC.